These 7 T cell receptor beta chains came from one sample sequenced in a study of vaccination and CD4 T cells after COVID-19. The treatment here: approximately 9-day PBMC culture with coronavirus spike peptide pools or control peptides (ViraFEST assay). According to the study, CD4+ T cells from the unexposed donor were gathered ahead of the COVID-19 pandemic (2011-2018). Sequence data for DNA of cultured CD4+ T cells were generated by the Oncomine TCR Beta short-read assay. TCRdb called the PCR reads again in MiXCR, with one record for every CDR3 protein. Of thousands of distinct CDR3 sequences listed, roughly 50% are singletons. Their specific antigens are unknown. The sample comprised CD4+ T cells from blood, cultured in vitro. All receptors come from a human donor in good health.

A few counts support this clonotype. The chain couples TRBV27 to TRBJ2-3; 9 nucleotides agree with TRBD2. The CDR3 spans 15 residues. The V gene end was trimmed by 8 bases and the J gene end by 2 bases; junction bases not matched to a gene: 8. CDR1 and CDR2 from the germline V gene are MNHEY and SMNVEV (reference sequence). In DNA, the CDR3 is TGTGCCAGCTCATTTAGCGGGGGAGCCACAGATACGCAGTATTTT. Its translation is CASSFSGGATDTQYF.

This clonotype occurred a few times. The chain joins TRBV2 to TRBJ1-2, with unresolved D. CDR1 and CDR2 from the germline V gene are SNHLY and FYNNEI. The length of the CDR3 is 13 residues. Trimming left V 3 bases short and J 8 bases short, with 13 bases between. The CDR3 nucleotides read TGTGCCAGCAGTGACTCGCCTCCCAGCGGCTACACCTTC. Amino acid sequence: CASSDSPPSGYTF. Combining the CDR3 with reference TRBV2 and TRBJ1-2 gives the whole variable domain EPEVTQTPSHQVTQMGQEVILRCVPISNHLYFYWYRQILGQKVEFLVSFYNNEISEKSEIFDDQFSVERPDGSNFTLKIRSTKLEDSAMYFCASSDSPPSGYTFGSGTRLTVV.

The gene calls are TRBV6-1 and TRBJ1-1; D possibly corresponds to TRBD1 (6 bases). The germline V and J ends were trimmed by 7 bases and 0 bases, with 12 bases remaining between them. This CDR3 comprises 14 residues. CDR1 is MNHNS and CDR2 is SASEGT in the germline V gene. The CDR3 bases are TGTGCCAGCAATCTTGGACAGTTGAACACTGAAGCTTTCTTT. This encodes CASNLGQLNTEAFF.

The V gene is TRBV19, the J gene TRBJ1-6; D may be TRBD1 (5 bases). The V end was cut by 4 bases, the J end by 0 bases, with 13 bases between. This CDR3 comprises 17 residues. From germline, CDR1 is LNHDA and CDR2 SQIVND (reference sequence). CDR3 sequence reads: CASSKGRPSSYNSPLHF. CDR3 DNA sequence: TGTGCCAGTAGTAAGGGACGCCCGAGCTCCTATAATTCACCCCTCCACTTT.

This chain joins TRBV30 and TRBJ2-5; 11 bases match TRBD1. V shed 5 bases and J 8 bases; nucleotides not matched to a gene: 1. This CDR3 comprises 11 residues. Germline lookup yields CDR1 GTSNPN and CDR2 SVGIG (reference sequence). DNA of the CDR3: TGTGCCTGGGGACAGGGGGCAACCCAGTACTTC. This encodes CAWGQGATQYF. Together with reference TRBV30 and TRBJ2-5, the CDR3 gives the full variable domain: SQTIHQWPATLVQPVGSPLSLECTVEGTSNPNLYWYRQAAGRGLQLLFYSVGIGQISSEVPQNLSASRPQDRQFILSSKKLLLSDSGFYLCAWGQGATQYFGPGTRLLVL.

This sequence joins TRBV29-1 and TRBJ2-3; D ambiguous. CDR1 and CDR2 (germline): SQVTM, ANQGSEA. The CDR3 runs to 10 residues. This CDR3 is CSAGTDTQYF. The DNA for the CDR3 is TGCAGTGCCGGCACAGATACGCAGTATTTT.

The chain carries TRBV5-3 and TRBJ2-5; D ambiguous. TRBV5-3 is treated as an ORF (open reading frame) with a function not yet certain. Between the trimmed V and J ends, which lost 0 bases and 2 bases, there was a span of 17 bases. The CDR3 has 17 amino acids. CDR3 loop: CARSLATGRQRQETQYF. For the CDR3, the DNA is TGTGCCAGAAGCTTGGCCACTGGCAGGCAACGACAAGAGACCCAGTACTTC.